This is a list of T cell receptor beta chains from one sample in a study of CD8+CD57+ T cells in acquired aplastic anemia. TCRdb used MiXCR to reprocess the reads, holding one entry per CDR3 protein. Of hundreds of thousands of distinct CDR3 sequences in the sample, under 40% were seen once. Sequences were obtained from sorted CD4+, CD8+, or CD8+CD57+ T cells (not recorded which) from PBMCs. These receptors came from a human donor with aplastic anemia. Each CDR3 is given with its conserved first and last residue. A D gene is named only where the DNA matches it firmly. Clone size is shown for a subset of rows, as once, few, many or a class of expanded clone.

J gene: TRBJ1-5; V gene: TRBV20-1; D gene: TRBD1; clone size: few; CDR3 length: 14; CDR3 DNA: TGCAGTGCTAGGGGCTGGACAGGGGATCAGCCCCAGCATTTT; CDR3 protein: CSARGWTGDQPQHF
J gene: TRBJ2-7; V gene: TRBV5-1; D gene: NA; clone size: few; CDR3 length: 15; CDR3 DNA: TGCGCCAGCAGCTTCCAAGGCGGGGACGCCTACGAGCAGTACTTC; CDR3 protein: CASSFQGGDAYEQYF
J gene: TRBJ1-2; V gene: TRBV10-3; D gene: NA; clone size: many; CDR3 length: 15; CDR3 DNA: TGTGCCACCACCCCTGGGGAGAGGCGCAACTATGGCTACACCTTC; CDR3 protein: CATTPGERRNYGYTF
J gene: TRBJ1-5; V gene: TRBV9; D gene: NA; clone size: NA; CDR3 length: 15; CDR3 DNA: TGTGCCAGCAGCCCAGGAGGGGCACGGAATCAGCCCCAGCATTTT; CDR3 protein: CASSPGGARNQPQHF
J gene: TRBJ2-5; V gene: TRBV5-1; D gene: NA; clone size: many; CDR3 length: 13; CDR3 DNA: TGCGCCAGCAGTGAGCTGAATCAAGAGACCCAGTACTTC; CDR3 protein: CASSELNQETQYF
J gene: TRBJ1-1; V gene: TRBV5-1; D gene: NA; clone size: few; CDR3 length: 16; CDR3 DNA: TGCGCCAGCAGCTTACTACCGGGTCCCGAGAACACTGAAGCTTTCTTT; CDR3 protein: CASSLLPGPENTEAFF
J gene: TRBJ2-3; V gene: TRBV19; D gene: NA; clone size: NA; CDR3 length: 14; CDR3 DNA: TGTGCCAGTAGTATAGCGGGACCCACAGATACGCAGTATTTT; CDR3 protein: CASSIAGPTDTQYF
J gene: TRBJ2-7; V gene: TRBV5-1; D gene: TRBD2; clone size: NA; CDR3 length: 14; CDR3 DNA: TGCGCCAGCAGCTCCGGGACTAGCTCCTACGGGCAGTACTTC; CDR3 protein: CASSSGTSSYGQYF
J gene: TRBJ2-3; V gene: TRBV7-9; D gene: TRBD2; clone size: many; CDR3 length: 13; CDR3 DNA: TGTGCCAGCACTCTCGGGGGGGCAGATACGCAGTATTTT; CDR3 protein: CASTLGGADTQYF
J gene: TRBJ1-2; V gene: TRBV19; D gene: NA; clone size: NA; CDR3 length: 16; CDR3 DNA: TGTGCCTGCCCGGGCGGGGGGAGAGGGGCTAACTATGGCTACACCTTC; CDR3 protein: CACPGGGRGANYGYTF